This T cell receptor (beta chain) was observed in a study of cytomegalovirus exposure and HLA in healthy donors. General study points: Data from an earlier analysis indicated that most TCR beta V segments were productive either about 87% or about 30% of the time. Many donors shared some public TCRs, even though most TCR sequences were rare.

The PCR used 60 Vbeta and 13 Jbeta primers. Some clones are missing from TCRdb's copy, which holds only in-frame ones; the method was immunoSEQ multiplex PCR. Found here are 100,000 to 150,000 clones; the top ten clones hold about 1.5%. The germline V gene has CDR1 SGHDN and CDR2 FVKESK. V gave up 1 base and J gave up 7 bases; unmatched junction bases: 9. The CDR3 covers 15 residues. Concerning this clone: The target antigen is unknown.

This clonotype was sampled from a woman in her forties in good health and CMV-seropositive. The source material was PBMCs. This chain uses TRBV14 with TRBJ2-5, with 7 bases aligning to TRBD2. The CDR3: CASSQALGGSGTQYF. For the CDR3, the DNA is TGTGCCAGCAGCCAAGCTCTGGGAGGGTCGGGGACCCAGTACTTC.